The rows below give T cell receptor beta chains drawn from one sample of a study of T cell clusters in autoimmune cytopenias. TCRdb re-called the multiplex PCR reads; every CDR3 protein appears as one record, without DNA. The clone table shows hundreds of distinct CDR3 sequences, with the ten largest holding approximately 21%. This same sample was also taken into another study, of T cell repertoires in aging, cancer and after chemotherapy.

Material: peripheral blood. These receptors originate from a human donor in good health. The CDR3 runs from the conserved cysteine through the conserved F or W. The size field is filled for only some rows; it gives once, few, many or a size class.

v_call	clone_size	j_call	cdr3_aa
TRBV5-6	-	TRBJ2-5	CASSLPVLREGETQYF
TRBV4-2	medium-sized	TRBJ2-7	CASSQLRDISYEQYF